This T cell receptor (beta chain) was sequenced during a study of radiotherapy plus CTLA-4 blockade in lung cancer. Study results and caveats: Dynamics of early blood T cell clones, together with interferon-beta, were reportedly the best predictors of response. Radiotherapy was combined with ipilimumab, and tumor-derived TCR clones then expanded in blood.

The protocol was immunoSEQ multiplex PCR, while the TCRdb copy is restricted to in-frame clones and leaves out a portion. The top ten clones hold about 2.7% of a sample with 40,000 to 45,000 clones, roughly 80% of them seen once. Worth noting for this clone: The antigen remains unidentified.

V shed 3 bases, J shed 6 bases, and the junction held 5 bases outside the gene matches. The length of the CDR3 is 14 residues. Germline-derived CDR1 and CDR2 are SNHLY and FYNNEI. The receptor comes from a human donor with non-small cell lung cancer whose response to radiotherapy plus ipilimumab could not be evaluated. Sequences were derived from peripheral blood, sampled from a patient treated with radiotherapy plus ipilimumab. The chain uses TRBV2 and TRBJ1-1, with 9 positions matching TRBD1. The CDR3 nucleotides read TGTGCCAGCAGTGAGGACAGGGGAGGGTCTGAAGCTTTCTTT. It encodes CASSEDRGGSEAFF.